The 28 T cell receptor beta chains below come from one sample, sequenced in a study of cytomegalovirus exposure and HLA in healthy donors. The PCR employed 60 Vbeta primers together with 13 Jbeta primers. TCRdb keeps only in-frame clones here, not all; method: immunoSEQ multiplex PCR. The table lists approximately 100,000 clones, more than 75% of them singletons. Sequencing used PBMCs. The receptor source for this set is a woman between 18 and 29 years old in good health and CMV-seropositive.

V is TRBV11-2 and J is TRBJ1-2; D uncertain. V gave up 1 base and J gave up 8 bases, with 17 bases separating them. The germline V gene encodes CDR1 SGHAT and CDR2 FQNNGV. This CDR3 has 15 amino acids. The DNA of the CDR3 is TGTGCCAGCAGCTTAGTTCCGGAGGGAGCGGGAGGCTACACCTTC. As protein: CASSLVPEGAGGYTF.

The V gene is TRBV13, the J gene TRBJ2-5; D is undetermined. CDR3 length: 13 amino acids. Germline loops: CDR1 PRHDT, CDR2 FYEKMQ (reference sequence). The germline V and J ends were trimmed by 3 bases and 5 bases, with 10 bases remaining between them. Here the CDR3 reads CASSFPSRETQYF. The CDR3 DNA is TGTGCCAGCAGCTTCCCATCGCGGGAGACCCAGTACTTC. Drawing the rest from reference TRBV13 and TRBJ2-5, the complete variable domain is AAGVIQSPRHLIKEKRETATLKCYPIPRHDTVYWYQQGPGQDPQFLISFYEKMQSDKGSIPDRFSAQQFSDYHSELNMSSLELGDSALYFCASSFPSRETQYFGPGTRLLVL.

The chain employs TRBV7-3 and TRBJ2-2, with 11 bases matching TRBD2. Germline loops: CDR1 SGHTA, CDR2 FQGTGA. V lost 5 bases to trimming and J lost 1 base; unmatched junction nucleotides: 6. The CDR3 runs to 17 residues. CDR3 nucleotides: TGTGCCAGCAGCGTATGGGGGACTAGCGGGAACACCGGGGAGCTGTTTTTT. As protein: CASSVWGTSGNTGELFF.

The rearrangement joins TRBV5-4 to TRBJ2-7, with 12 bases identical to TRBD2. Trimming cost V 3 bases and J 9 bases; bases outside gene matches: 10. The CDR3 sequence is 15 residues long. In germline, CDR1 is SGHNT, CDR2 YYREEE (reference sequence). As DNA, the CDR3 is TGTGCCAGCAGCTCATGGACTAGCGGGACTGGATGGCAGTACTTC. It specifies CASSSWTSGTGWQYF.

V gene TRBV18 combines with J gene TRBJ1-5; no clear D gene. CDR1 KGHSH and CDR2 LQKENI come from the germline V gene. The CDR3 contains 18 residues. Trimming removed 2 bases at V and 2 bases at J, with 19 bases between. The CDR3 region has the DNA TGTGCCAGCTCACCATGGTCAGCCCGGGAGAGGGGCAATCAGCCCCAGCATTTT. This sequence encodes CASSPWSARERGNQPQHF. Full variable domain (remainder filled in from reference TRBV18 and TRBJ1-5): NAGVMQNPRHLVRRRGQEARLRCSPMKGHSHVYWYRQLPEEGLKFMVYLQKENIIDESGMPKERFSAEFPKEGPSILRIQQVVRGDSAAYFCASSPWSARERGNQPQHFGDGTRLSIL.

The chain is built from TRBV7-2 and TRBJ2-5, with D uncertain. V was pared by 8 bases and J by 7 bases, with 11 bases between. CDR1 is SGHTA, CDR2 FQGNSA, per germline. The CDR3 is 11 amino acids. The CDR3 region is CASRLGGTQYF. DNA of the CDR3: TGTGCCAGCCGACTTGGCGGGACCCAGTACTTC.

This clone was detected only once. The V and J genes are TRBV7-3 and TRBJ2-2; 7 bases match TRBD2. Germline V gives CDR1 SGHTA, CDR2 FQGTGA. This CDR3 has 16 residues. V lost 2 bases, J lost 1 base, and 4 bases stayed unmatched. CDR3 protein: CASSLEAGRNTGELFF. The CDR3 DNA sequence: TGTGCCAGCAGCTTAGAAGCGGGACGGAACACCGGGGAGCTGTTTTTT. Full variable domain (rest looked up from reference TRBV7-3 and TRBJ2-2): GAGVSQTPSNKVTEKGKYVELRCDPISGHTALYWYRQSLGQGPEFLIYFQGTGAADDSGLPNDRFFAVRPEGSVSTLKIQRTERGDSAVYLCASSLEAGRNTGELFFGEGSRLTVL.

This sequence joins TRBV7-9 and TRBJ1-1; D unclear. This CDR3 spans 14 amino acids. V was cut by 3 bases and J by 4 bases, with 12 bases left in between. Germline assignment: CDR1 SEHNR and CDR2 FQNEAQ (reference sequence). The CDR3, as DNA: TGTGCCAGCAGCTTGTCAGGTTCCGGCACTGAAGCTTTCTTT. This sequence encodes CASSLSGSGTEAFF.

The J gene is TRBJ2-7, the V gene TRBV7-2; D is perhaps TRBD1 (5 bases). V was cut by 5 bases and J by 2 bases, with 10 bases left in between. This CDR3 is built from 13 residues. Germline V gives CDR1 SGHTA, CDR2 FQGNSA. The CDR3 loop is CASSPRQTYEQYF. CDR3 in DNA: TGTGCCAGCAGCCCACGACAGACCTACGAGCAGTACTTC.

The V call is TRBV6-5, the J call TRBJ1-1; 9 nucleotides match TRBD1. Losses at the gene ends were 2 bases for V and 6 bases for J; bases not matched to a gene: 7. The CDR3 is 15 residues long. Germline V gene lookup returns CDR1 MNHEY and CDR2 SVGAGI. This CDR3 is CASSYQWTGAAEAFF. As DNA, the CDR3 is TGTGCCAGCAGTTACCAATGGACAGGGGCGGCTGAAGCTTTCTTT.

The genes are TRBV27 and TRBJ2-3; 8 bases fit TRBD2. V dropped 5 bases and J dropped 6; count of bases not matched to a gene: 10. CDR1 and CDR2 (germline): MNHEY, SMNVEV (reference sequence). CDR3 length: 15 amino acids. CDR3 sequence: CASSPGTRARDTQYF. Written as DNA, the CDR3 is TGTGCCAGCAGTCCGGGGACTAGGGCCCGGGATACGCAGTATTTT.

The genes are TRBV14 and TRBJ1-3; D uncertain. V lost 0 bases, J lost 3 bases, and 6 bases lay in between. The germline CDR1 and CDR2 sequences are SGHDN and FVKESK. The CDR3 sequence is 14 residues long. CDR3 in amino acids: CASSQDVVGNTIYF. CDR3 sequence (DNA): TGTGCCAGCAGCCAAGATGTAGTTGGAAACACCATATATTTT.

The chain employs TRBV28 and TRBJ2-7, with a weak D call TRBD1 (7 bases). V lost 3 bases and J 6 bases, leaving 18 bases between the germline ends. The CDR3 runs 15 residues. Germline-derived CDR1 and CDR2 are MDHEN and SYDVKM. This CDR3 is CASSFPRRGEGEQYF. The CDR3, as DNA: TGTGCCAGCAGTTTCCCCCGCAGGGGGGAAGGCGAGCAGTACTTC.

This clone was seen more than once but under ten times. This chain links TRBV29-1 with TRBJ1-1, with a possible D match to TRBD1 (6 bases). The CDR3 sequence is 13 residues long. Trimming removed 7 bases at V and 0 bases at J, with 12 bases between. Germline V gene data show CDR1 as SQVTM and CDR2 as ANQGSEA. CDR3 bases: TGCAGCGCCCAACAGGGCTTGAACACTGAAGCTTTCTTT. Its protein product is CSAQQGLNTEAFF.

This chain joins TRBV11-3 and TRBJ2-5; TRBD1 is a possible D gene (5 bases). Germline V gene data show CDR1 as SGHNT and CDR2 as YENEEA. This CDR3 spans 16 amino acids. V was trimmed by 1 base and J by 0 bases, leaving 12 bases between them. The CDR3 DNA is TGTGCCAGCAGCTTAGGCACAGGAGAGTACCAAGAGACCCAGTACTTC. Protein product: CASSLGTGEYQETQYF.

This clone was seen only a few times. The rearrangement links TRBV19 to TRBJ2-2, with D perhaps TRBD2 (6 bases). Trimming cost V 0 bases and J 6 bases, with 14 bases left between them. This CDR3 spans 16 amino acids. CDR1 LNHDA and CDR2 SQIVND come from the germline V gene (reference sequence). The CDR3 nucleotides are TGTGCCAGTAGTATAGATGCCGGGACTCCATCCGGGGAGCTGTTTTTT. Translated: CASSIDAGTPSGELFF.

This clone has only one observation. The genes are TRBV19 and TRBJ1-2; 8 bases agree with TRBD1. The junction had 20 bases not matched to a gene; V was cut back by 6 bases and J by 8 bases. Germline CDR1 and CDR2: LNHDA and SQIVND (reference sequence). The CDR3 extends over 17 amino acids. The CDR3 DNA follows: TGTGCCAGTAGACATGTCGGAGGACAGGGCCTTATCTTAGGCTACACCTTC. This encodes CASRHVGGQGLILGYTF. Drawing the rest from reference TRBV19 and TRBJ1-2, the complete variable domain is DGGITQSPKYLFRKEGQNVTLSCEQNLNHDAMYWYRQDPGQGLRLIYYSQIVNDFQKGDIAEGYSVSREKKESFPLTVTSAQKNPTAFYLCASRHVGGQGLILGYTFGSGTRLTVV.

The chain employs TRBV6-5 and TRBJ2-7; 7 positions match TRBD2. This CDR3 has 14 residues. V lost 5 bases to trimming and J lost 2 bases; unmatched junction nucleotides: 6. CDR1 and CDR2 (germline): MNHEY, SVGAGI. The CDR3 DNA is TGTGCCAGCAGTGCCCCAGGACTAGCCTACGAGCAGTACTTC. This translates into CASSAPGLAYEQYF.

V usage is TRBV10-3 and J usage is TRBJ2-7; 9 nucleotides match TRBD2. The V segment lost 5 bases and the J segment 5 bases; nucleotides outside the gene matches: 13. Germline CDR1 ENHRY, CDR2 SYGVKD. The length of the CDR3 is 16 residues. The DNA for the CDR3 is TGTGCCATCAGTATTTACGCCGGGACTAGCTCTAACGAGCAGTACTTC. Translation gives CAISIYAGTSSNEQYF.

The chain joins TRBV29-1 to TRBJ2-1; D gene ambiguous. Germline V gene lookup returns CDR1 SQVTM and CDR2 ANQGSEA. Trimming stripped 4 bases from V and 4 bases from J, with 5 bases between. This CDR3 has 11 residues. The CDR3 sequence: CSVVGYNEQFF. DNA for the CDR3: TGCAGCGTTGTCGGGTACAATGAGCAGTTCTTC.

The J gene is TRBJ1-5, the V gene TRBV27; D may be TRBD1 (5 bases). CDR3 length equals 13 residues. Per the germline V gene, CDR1 is MNHEY and CDR2 is SMNVEV (reference sequence). The V end lost 3 bases, the J end lost 6 bases, and 9 bases lay between the germline ends. CDR3 residues: CASSLSGPQPQHF. Here the CDR3 DNA reads TGTGCCAGCAGTTTGTCAGGGCCTCAGCCCCAGCATTTT.

This clone was counted only a few times. This chain links TRBV9 with TRBJ2-7; 8 positions agree with TRBD1. The CDR3 has 14 amino acids. Germline values: CDR1 SGDLS, CDR2 YYNGEE. The trim removed 4 bases at V and 5 bases at J, leaving 8 bases unmatched. Here the CDR3 reads CASSSSGGGDEQYF. For the CDR3, the DNA is TGTGCCAGCAGCTCATCAGGGGGCGGCGACGAGCAGTACTTC. Complete variable domain (other parts from reference TRBV9 and TRBJ2-7): DSGVTQTPKHLITATGQRVTLRCSPRSGDLSVYWYQQSLDQGLQFLIQYYNGEERAKGNILERFSAQQFPDLHSELNLSSLELGDSALYFCASSSSGGGDEQYFGPGTRLTVT.

This CDR3 reads CASSLWSQPQHF. CDR3 DNA: TGTGCCAGCAGCTTATGGAGTCAGCCCCAGCATTTT. The chain carries TRBV5-8 and TRBJ1-5; D unclear. From germline, CDR1 is SGHTS and CDR2 YDEGEE. Trimming stripped 2 bases from V and 6 bases from J, with 6 bases between. This CDR3 is 12 amino acids long.

The chain has TRBV6-1 and TRBJ2-1; D may be TRBD2 (6 bases). Germline V CDR1 and CDR2: MNHNS, SASEGT. Trimming took off 2 bases at V and 6 bases at J, with 14 bases between the two ends. The CDR3 sequence is 15 residues long. CDR3 nucleotide sequence: TGTGCCAGCAGTGAACAGGCTAGCGCTAGCAATGAGCAGTTCTTC. Encoded protein: CASSEQASASNEQFF.

J is TRBJ2-1 and V is TRBV7-8; 8 nucleotides line up with TRBD1. J gave up 0 bases and V 0 bases, and 7 bases lay outside the gene matches. The CDR3 length is 18 residues. CDR1 SGHVS and CDR2 FQNEAQ come from the germline V gene. The CDR3 DNA follows: TGTGCCAGCAGCTTAGCCGGGACAGGACCGCTCTCCTACAATGAGCAGTTCTTC. It yields the protein CASSLAGTGPLSYNEQFF.

V gene TRBV28 combines with J gene TRBJ1-4, with 7 nucleotides matching TRBD1. From germline, CDR1 is MDHEN and CDR2 SYDVKM. The ends lost 7 bases at V and 2 bases at J; junction bases unmatched: 4. CDR3 size: 14 residues. The CDR3 nucleotides are TGTGCCAGCACGTCGACAGGGACTAATGAAAAACTGTTTTTT. Encoded protein: CASTSTGTNEKLFF.

V gene TRBV19 combines with J gene TRBJ1-5; TRBD1 aligns across 9 bases. CDR1 is LNHDA, CDR2 SQIVND, per germline (reference sequence). The CDR3 spans 16 residues. The ends lost 5 bases at V and 6 bases at J; junction bases unmatched: 11. CDR3 in amino acids: CASSSRDRALVQPQHF. CDR3 DNA: TGTGCCAGTAGTTCCCGGGACAGGGCTCTAGTTCAGCCCCAGCATTTT. The full variable domain, in which reference TRBV19 and TRBJ1-5 provide the parts outside the CDR3, is DGGITQSPKYLFRKEGQNVTLSCEQNLNHDAMYWYRQDPGQGLRLIYYSQIVNDFQKGDIAEGYSVSREKKESFPLTVTSAQKNPTAFYLCASSSRDRALVQPQHFGDGTRLSIL.

This clone has more than one count but fewer than ten. For the CDR3, the DNA is TGTGCCAGCAGCACTAGCGGGCTTCGCTACGAGCAGTACTTC. This sequence encodes CASSTSGLRYEQYF. The chain links TRBV5-5 to TRBJ2-7; TRBD2 aligns across 9 bases. There are 14 residues in the CDR3. V was pared by 4 bases and J by 3 bases, with 5 bases of the junction left unmatched. The germline V gene has CDR1 SGHKS and CDR2 YYEKEE (reference sequence).